What follows are 28 T cell receptor beta chains derived from one specimen sequenced in a study of T cell responses to AZD1222 COVID-19 vaccine. Here immunoSEQ multiplex PCR was the method, and the copy in TCRdb shows in-frame clones only, minus some. The sample yields around 8,000 clones, approximately 88% seen once. The sequences come from peripheral blood, collected 28 days after the second AZD1222 dose. The receptors stem from an adult who received the AZD1222 COVID-19 vaccine.

The rearrangement joins TRBV19 to TRBJ2-5; 8 bases match TRBD2. The junction had 2 bases not matched to a gene; V was cut back by 0 bases and J by 5 bases. The CDR3 totals 14 residues. Germline CDR1 LNHDA, CDR2 SQIVND (reference sequence). CDR3 sequence (DNA): TGTGCCAGTAGTATAGATCGACTAGCGGAGACCCAGTACTTC. Protein sequence: CASSIDRLAETQYF. The full variable domain, completed using reference TRBV19 and TRBJ2-5, is DGGITQSPKYLFRKEGQNVTLSCEQNLNHDAMYWYRQDPGQGLRLIYYSQIVNDFQKGDIAEGYSVSREKKESFPLTVTSAQKNPTAFYLCASSIDRLAETQYFGPGTRLLVL.

The chain uses TRBV5-4 and TRBJ2-3; D perhaps matches TRBD2 (6 bases). CDR3 length: 16 residues. Per the germline V gene, CDR1 is SGHNT and CDR2 is YYREEE (reference sequence). The V end was cut by 3 bases, the J end by 0 bases, with 14 bases between. Written as DNA, the CDR3 is TGTGCCAGCAGCTCGGGCGGGACGACTAGCACAGATACGCAGTATTTT. Translated: CASSSGGTTSTDTQYF.

The chain uses TRBV2 and TRBJ2-3; TRBD2 matches 10 bases. The V gene end was trimmed by 5 bases and the J gene end by 1 base; junction bases not matched to a gene: 9. Germline V gene sequence: CDR1 SNHLY, CDR2 FYNNEI. This CDR3 contains 17 residues. The CDR3 region has the DNA TGTGCCAGCAGTTGGACTAGCGGACTGGGTGGCACAGATACGCAGTATTTT. Its protein is CASSWTSGLGGTDTQYF.

The J gene is TRBJ2-5, the V gene TRBV5-1, with 8 nucleotides matching TRBD1. Trimming cost V 4 bases and J 5 bases; bases outside gene matches: 7. This CDR3 is built from 14 residues. In germline, CDR1 is SGHRS, CDR2 YFSETQ. The CDR3 DNA is TGCGCCAGCAGCATAGGACAGGGTTCTGAGACCCAGTACTTC. Its protein product is CASSIGQGSETQYF.

The count of this clone is one. The J gene is TRBJ2-2, the V gene TRBV5-1; no definite D call. In germline, CDR1 is SGHRS, CDR2 YFSETQ. V gave up 0 bases and J gave up 1 base, with 4 bases separating them. The CDR3 length is 14 residues. The CDR3, as DNA: TGCGCCAGCAGCTTGGCCCGGAACACCGGGGAGCTGTTTTTT. It translates to CASSLARNTGELFF.

The rearrangement uses TRBV14 and TRBJ2-2, with no clear D. The V gene lost 4 bases and the J gene lost 1 base, with 7 bases spanning the gap. This CDR3 spans 14 amino acids. Per the germline V gene, CDR1 is SGHDN and CDR2 is FVKESK. CDR3 coding DNA: TGTGCCAGCAGCCGAACTCGGAACACCGGGGAGCTGTTTTTT. Translation gives CASSRTRNTGELFF. The full variable domain, its missing parts supplied by reference TRBV14 and TRBJ2-2, is EAGVTQFPSHSVIEKGQTVTLRCDPISGHDNLYWYRRVMGKEIKFLLHFVKESKQDESGMPNNRFLAERTGGTYSTLKVQPAELEDSGVYFCASSRTRNTGELFFGEGSRLTVL.

V usage is TRBV5-4 and J usage is TRBJ2-5; D could derive from TRBD1 or TRBD2 (5 bases each). V was shortened by 4 bases and J by 5 bases, with 18 bases between the two germline ends. The CDR3 extends over 15 amino acids. CDR1 and CDR2 (germline): SGHNT, YYREEE (reference sequence). CDR3 region: CASSTGTQWGETQYF. DNA for the CDR3: TGTGCCAGCAGCACCGGGACCCAGTGGGGTGAGACCCAGTACTTC.

In its sample, this clone ranks as large. V usage is TRBV7-3 and J usage is TRBJ2-1, with no clear D. Germline CDR1 and CDR2: SGHTA and FQGTGA. This CDR3 spans 15 amino acids. V was shortened by 0 bases and J by 4 bases, with 10 bases between the two germline ends. CDR3 amino acids: CASSLTALAYNEQFF. The CDR3 coding sequence is TGTGCCAGCAGCTTAACCGCCCTGGCATACAATGAGCAGTTCTTC.

This sequence joins TRBV5-4 and TRBJ2-2; 14 nucleotides line up with TRBD2. Trimming at V came to 5 bases and at J to 1 base, leaving 4 bases not matched to a gene. The CDR3 contains 17 residues. Germline V gives CDR1 SGHNT, CDR2 YYREEE (reference sequence). CDR3 in DNA: TGTGCCAGCAGAGGCGGACTAGCGGGGGGGAACACCGGGGAGCTGTTTTTT. It encodes CASRGGLAGGNTGELFF.

The chain uses TRBV5-6 and TRBJ1-2; the D gene is possibly TRBD1 (5 bases). CDR3 length: 15 residues. Germline V CDR1 and CDR2: SGHDT, YYEEEE. V was pared by 2 bases and J by 4 bases, with 15 bases between. As DNA, the CDR3 is TGTGCCAGCAGCTTACGGGACCGCTTTGGCTATGGCTACACCTTC. Translating it yields CASSLRDRFGYGYTF.

The chain has TRBV9 and TRBJ2-7, with D perhaps assigned TRBD1 or TRBD2 (5 bases each). The length of the CDR3 is 14 residues. V was pared by 3 bases and J by 2 bases, with 12 bases between. The germline gives CDR1 SGDLS, CDR2 YYNGEE. CDR3 protein: CASSGPGRTYEQYF. CDR3 in DNA: TGTGCCAGCAGCGGTCCGGGACGAACCTACGAGCAGTACTTC.

The V gene is TRBV4-3, the J gene TRBJ2-7; TRBD2 is a possible D gene (6 bases). This CDR3 comprises 17 residues. Germline CDR1 is LGHNA and CDR2 is YSLEER. V lost 3 bases to trimming and J lost 0 bases, with 18 bases between them. The CDR3: CASSQELSRGTSYEQYF. The CDR3 coding sequence is TGCGCCAGCAGCCAGGAGCTATCCCGGGGGACCTCCTACGAGCAGTACTTC.

This clone showed up just once. CDR3 coding DNA: TGTGCCACCAGCAGCGGTAGGACAGTGAGGGAAAAACTGTTTTTT. It codes for CATSSGRTVREKLFF. The rearrangement joins TRBV15 to TRBJ1-4; D perhaps matches TRBD1 (6 bases). V lost 3 bases to trimming and J lost 8 bases, with 16 bases between them. The CDR3 totals 15 residues. Germline CDR1 reads LNHNV; CDR2 reads YYDKDF (reference sequence).

The chain is built from TRBV11-3 and TRBJ2-2, with 9 bases fitting TRBD1. Unmatched junction bases numbered 15, after V lost 0 bases and J lost 4 bases. Germline lookup yields CDR1 SGHNT and CDR2 YENEEA. CDR3 length: 20 residues. The CDR3 DNA reads TGTGCCAGCAGCTTAGATTCTCCTGGCACGGGACAGGGTGGCACCGGGGAGCTGTTTTTT. Protein: CASSLDSPGTGQGGTGELFF.

The chain uses TRBV3-1 (or the pseudogene TRBV3-2) and TRBJ2-5; possibly TRBD1 for D (5 bases). Per germline, CDR1 LGHDT and CDR2 YNNKEL (reference sequence). CDR3 length: 14 amino acids. Trimming cost V 4 bases and J 5 bases, with 14 bases left between them. DNA of the CDR3: TGTGCCAGCAGCCCCTCAGGGTCTCTTGAGACCCAGTACTTC. Encoded protein: CASSPSGSLETQYF.

V gene TRBV6-5 combines with J gene TRBJ2-5; TRBD2 agrees at 7 bases. Losses at the gene ends were 2 bases for V and 1 base for J; bases not matched to a gene: 4. Germline CDR1 reads MNHEY; CDR2 reads SVGAGI. CDR3 length: 15 residues. The CDR3 DNA reads TGTGCCAGCAGTTACAGCGGGAATGTCCAAGAGACCCAGTACTTC. It codes for CASSYSGNVQETQYF.

The chain combines TRBV6-5 with TRBJ1-4; 11 nucleotides match TRBD1. V dropped 5 bases and J dropped 8; count of bases not matched to a gene: 4. The CDR3 contains 14 residues. The germline V gene encodes CDR1 MNHEY and CDR2 SVGAGI. CDR3 loop: CASSPRDRGEKLFF. In DNA, the CDR3 is TGTGCCAGCAGTCCCCGGGACAGGGGGGAAAAACTGTTTTTT.

The chain combines TRBV3-1 (or the pseudogene TRBV3-2) with TRBJ2-4; TRBD1 or TRBD2 may be the D gene (5 bases each). V was pared by 7 bases and J by 4 bases, with 14 bases between. This CDR3 is built from 14 residues. Germline values: CDR1 LGHDT, CDR2 YNNKEL (reference sequence). This CDR3 is CASTPGRTKNIQYF. The CDR3, as DNA: TGTGCCAGCACCCCGGGACGGACAAAAAACATTCAGTACTTC.

The chain uses TRBV20-1 and TRBJ2-7; the D gene is possibly TRBD2 (6 bases). This CDR3 has 17 amino acids. V was clipped by 3 bases and J by 1 base, with 22 bases between them. Germline V CDR1 and CDR2: DFQATT, SNEGSKA (reference sequence). The CDR3 region is CSASDQARGSMSYEQYF. DNA for the CDR3: TGCAGTGCTAGTGACCAGGCCCGGGGGTCTATGTCCTACGAGCAGTACTTC.

V gene TRBV6-2 or TRBV6-3 combines with J gene TRBJ2-3; D ambiguous. The germline V gene has CDR1 MNHEY and CDR2 SVGEGT. The CDR3 consists of 16 residues. The germline V and J ends were trimmed by 0 bases and 4 bases, with 14 bases remaining between them. The CDR3 DNA reads as TGTGCCAGCAGTTACTCCCTAAGTGGATTCGCAGATACGCAGTATTTT. Translation: CASSYSLSGFADTQYF.

The rearrangement joins TRBV2 to TRBJ2-7; no clear D. V lost 10 bases and J lost 7, with 20 bases in between. This CDR3 contains 13 residues. The germline V gene encodes CDR1 SNHLY and CDR2 FYNNEI. The DNA of the CDR3 is TGTGCCAACTCAGCGCAGGAGTCTGGGGAGCAGTACTTC. Translating it yields CANSAQESGEQYF.

The V call is TRBV10-3, the J call TRBJ2-7, with 9 bases aligning to TRBD1. CDR1 is ENHRY and CDR2 is SYGVKD in the germline V gene. CDR3 length: 16 residues. V lost 0 bases to trimming and J lost 3 bases; unmatched junction nucleotides: 6. The CDR3 region has the DNA TGTGCCATCAGTGAGTCAGGAGGGGACAGGGTCTACGAGCAGTACTTC. Its protein is CAISESGGDRVYEQYF.

V usage is TRBV15 and J usage is TRBJ1-5; 12 bases fit TRBD1. Germline CDR1 LNHNV, CDR2 YYDKDF (reference sequence). The CDR3 sequence is 18 residues long. V shed 1 base and J 3 bases; nucleotides not matched to a gene: 7. CDR3 region: CATSRARDRGRINQPQHF. Written as DNA, the CDR3 is TGTGCCACCAGCAGAGCTCGGGACAGGGGGCGAATCAATCAGCCCCAGCATTTT.

Only a few counts were recorded for this clone. The chain is built from TRBV7-3 and TRBJ2-2; D is perhaps TRBD1 (5 bases). The length of the CDR3 is 15 residues. Germline V gives CDR1 SGHTA, CDR2 FQGTGA. Between the trimmed V and J ends, which lost 5 bases and 5 bases, there was a span of 15 bases. The CDR3 DNA is TGTGCCAGCAGCCCTCAGGGCTACGGAACCGGGGAGCTGTTTTTT. Translation: CASSPQGYGTGELFF.

The J gene is TRBJ2-7, the V gene TRBV10-3, with 9 bases fitting TRBD1. CDR3 length: 14 residues. Germline loops: CDR1 ENHRY, CDR2 SYGVKD. Unmatched junction bases numbered 2, after V lost 3 bases and J lost 2 bases. CDR3 protein: CAISDGTGPYEQYF. In DNA, the CDR3 is TGTGCCATCAGTGATGGGACAGGGCCCTACGAGCAGTACTTC.

This rearrangement joins TRBV13 to TRBJ2-2; D is possibly TRBD1 or TRBD2 (6 bases each). The CDR3 consists of 14 residues. CDR1 is PRHDT and CDR2 is FYEKMQ in the germline V gene (reference sequence). Deletions cut 6 bases from V and 4 bases from J, with 12 bases between. The CDR3 protein is CASRLGGGTGELFF. In nucleotides, the CDR3 is TGTGCCAGCAGACTAGGAGGGGGCACCGGGGAGCTGTTTTTT.

This rearrangement joins TRBV4-2 to TRBJ2-3; D gene unclear. The CDR3 is 14 residues long. CDR1 LGHNA and CDR2 YNFKEQ come from the germline V gene. The V and J ends lost 6 bases and 0 bases respectively, with 10 bases between them. In DNA form, the CDR3 reads TGTGCCAGCAGGAGGCTAGGGAGCACAGATACGCAGTATTTT. Translation gives CASRRLGSTDTQYF.

The J gene is TRBJ2-7, the V gene TRBV9, with D perhaps matching TRBD1 (5 bases). V was trimmed by 0 bases and J by 1 base, leaving 8 bases between them. CDR3 length: 14 amino acids. Germline V gene sequence: CDR1 SGDLS, CDR2 YYNGEE. CDR3 residues: CASSVGQRSYEQYF. CDR3 nucleotide sequence: TGTGCCAGCAGCGTAGGACAGCGATCCTACGAGCAGTACTTC.